These 18 T cell receptor beta chains share one sample of origin, sequenced in a study of technical replicates of blood from a few donors. Repertoires were generated with immunoSEQ multiplex PCR, while TCRdb's copy carries only in-frame clones and drops some. The sample gives roughly 72,000 clones, 96% of which show up once; less than 0.35% is in the top ten. The sequenced material came from T cells isolated from PBMCs. The receptors here all came from a human donor in good health.

The rearrangement links TRBV4-3 to TRBJ1-4; TRBD1 matches at 7 bases. V was pared by 1 base and J by 8 bases, with 7 bases of the junction left unmatched. CDR1 and CDR2 (germline): LGHNA, YSLEER. The CDR3 extends over 15 amino acids. CDR3: CASSQADRDGEKLFF. The CDR3 nucleotides are TGCGCCAGCAGCCAAGCCGACAGGGACGGGGAAAAACTGTTTTTT.

The chain joins TRBV6-5 to TRBJ2-3; 9 nucleotides agree with TRBD2. The J segment lost 5 bases and the V segment lost 2 bases, leaving 8 bases of the junction unmatched. This CDR3 comprises 16 residues. Germline lookup yields CDR1 MNHEY and CDR2 SVGAGI. CDR3 in DNA: TGTGCCAGCAGTTACACCCTAGCGGGATTTGGAGATACGCAGTATTTT. This codes for CASSYTLAGFGDTQYF.

The chain couples TRBV6-5 to TRBJ1-3, with D unclear. Germline V CDR1 and CDR2: MNHEY, SVGAGI. This CDR3 has 14 residues. V gave up 6 bases and J gave up 0 bases, with 9 bases separating them. The CDR3 spells CASRSSLSGNTIYF. In nucleotides, the CDR3 is TGTGCCAGCAGGTCGTCCCTCTCTGGAAACACCATATATTTT.

The chain links TRBV5-6 to TRBJ2-5, with 9 bases aligning to TRBD2. The germline V gene encodes CDR1 SGHDT and CDR2 YYEEEE. The trim removed 1 base at V and 5 bases at J, leaving 6 bases unmatched. The CDR3 is made up of 15 amino acids. As DNA, the CDR3 is TGTGCCAGCAGCTTGTTAGCGGGAGTTTCGGAGACCCAGTACTTC. Residues: CASSLLAGVSETQYF.

The chain combines TRBV18 with TRBJ1-5; 9 nucleotides line up with TRBD1. The CDR3 runs 14 residues. V lost 6 bases, J lost 7 bases, and 7 bases stayed unmatched. Germline V gene sequence: CDR1 KGHSH, CDR2 LQKENI. The CDR3 bases are TGTGCCAGCTCCCCGGACAGGGGTGAACAGCCCCAGCATTTT. Translation gives CASSPDRGEQPQHF. The entire variable domain, with the rest obtained from reference TRBV18 and TRBJ1-5, is as follows: NAGVMQNPRHLVRRRGQEARLRCSPMKGHSHVYWYRQLPEEGLKFMVYLQKENIIDESGMPKERFSAEFPKEGPSILRIQQVVRGDSAAYFCASSPDRGEQPQHFGDGTRLSIL.

The chain employs TRBV4-1 and TRBJ2-7; 12 bases are shared with TRBD1. CDR1 MGHRA and CDR2 YSYEKL come from the germline V gene. The CDR3 spans 15 residues. The ends lost 4 bases at V and 2 bases at J; junction bases unmatched: 3. CDR3 bases: TGCGCCAGCAGCCCGGGACAGGGGGCAACCTACGAGCAGTACTTC. Amino acids: CASSPGQGATYEQYF.

V and J are TRBV6-4 and TRBJ2-3; 9 bases are shared with TRBD2. Germline V gene sequence: CDR1 MRHNA, CDR2 SNTAGT. The CDR3 runs to 15 residues. With 3 bases clipped from V and 4 bases from J, the junction kept 5 bases outside the gene matches. CDR3 amino acids: CASSENSGSADTQYF. CDR3 bases: TGTGCCAGCAGTGAGAATAGCGGGAGTGCAGATACGCAGTATTTT.

J is TRBJ1-1 and V is TRBV7-8; no clear D. Germline V gives CDR1 SGHVS, CDR2 FQNEAQ. V lost 3 bases and J 0 bases, leaving 8 bases between the germline ends. The CDR3 loop spans 14 amino acids. The CDR3 here is CASSFGQMNTEAFF. CDR3 nucleotides: TGTGCCAGCAGCTTTGGGCAGATGAACACTGAAGCTTTCTTT.

The chain recombines TRBV19 with TRBJ1-5, with D perhaps TRBD1 (5 bases). Germline V CDR1 and CDR2: LNHDA, SQIVND (reference sequence). The CDR3 extends over 14 amino acids. The V and J ends lost 7 bases and 3 bases respectively, with 13 bases between them. CDR3 protein: CASTRGRNNQPQHF. The CDR3 DNA is TGTGCCAGTACCCGGGGGAGGAACAATCAGCCCCAGCATTTT.

V gene TRBV19 combines with J gene TRBJ2-7, with TRBD2 matching over 8 bases. CDR1 and CDR2 (germline): LNHDA, SQIVND (reference sequence). The CDR3 spans 14 residues. J was trimmed by 3 bases and V by 5 bases; bases with no gene match: 6. The CDR3 loop reads CASSQLAEGYEQYF. The CDR3 nucleotides are TGTGCCAGTAGTCAACTAGCGGAGGGCTACGAGCAGTACTTC.

The CDR3 DNA sequence: TGCAGCGTTAGGACAGGGTCTGCGACTGAAGCTTTCTTT. It specifies CSVRTGSATEAFF. The chain has TRBV29-1 and TRBJ1-1; TRBD1 matches 8 bases. The CDR3 is made up of 13 amino acids. The V segment lost 5 bases and the J segment 5 bases; nucleotides outside the gene matches: 7. Germline CDR1 and CDR2: SQVTM and ANQGSEA.

The chain links TRBV10-1 to TRBJ2-7; TRBD2 agrees at 7 bases. Germline values: CDR1 WNHNN, CDR2 SYGVQD (reference sequence). The CDR3 extends over 17 amino acids. The junction had 14 bases not matched to a gene; V was cut back by 6 bases and J by 0 bases. The CDR3 region is CASSSKPRDYTSYEQYF. CDR3 sequence (DNA): TGCGCCAGCAGCTCTAAACCCCGGGACTACACCTCCTACGAGCAGTACTTC.

The gene calls are TRBV5-1 and TRBJ1-2, with 8 nucleotides matching TRBD1. The CDR3 totals 13 residues. The V segment lost 5 bases and the J segment 3 bases; nucleotides outside the gene matches: 3. The germline gives CDR1 SGHRS, CDR2 YFSETQ. The CDR3 here is CASRDRVDYGYTF. The CDR3, as DNA: TGCGCCAGCAGGGACAGGGTCGACTATGGCTACACCTTC.

The chain combines TRBV4-1 with TRBJ2-2; possibly TRBD2 for D (6 bases). The length of the CDR3 is 15 residues. V gave up 3 bases and J gave up 3 bases, with 11 bases separating them. Looked up from germline, CDR1 is MGHRA and CDR2 is YSYEKL. Here the CDR3 reads CASSHVREDTGELFF. As DNA, the CDR3 is TGCGCCAGCAGCCACGTGAGGGAGGACACCGGGGAGCTGTTTTTT.

The chain uses TRBV5-1 and TRBJ2-1; TRBD2 agrees at 10 bases. Per the germline V gene, CDR1 is SGHRS and CDR2 is YFSETQ. The J segment lost 7 bases and the V segment lost 0 bases, leaving 7 bases of the junction unmatched. CDR3 length: 16 amino acids. The CDR3 is CASSLVGTSARNEQFF. CDR3 DNA: TGCGCCAGCAGCTTGGTGGGGACTAGCGCACGGAATGAGCAGTTCTTC.

The chain employs TRBV4-3 and TRBJ2-3; perhaps TRBD2 as D (6 bases). The ends were cut back, 0 bases at V and 1 base at J, with 14 bases in the middle. The germline CDR1 and CDR2 sequences are LGHNA and YSLEER. The CDR3 is made up of 17 amino acids. The CDR3 DNA is TGCGCCAGCAGCCAAGATTTGGAGGGGTCGGGCACAGATACGCAGTATTTT. Its translation: CASSQDLEGSGTDTQYF.

The chain couples TRBV5-8 to TRBJ2-5, with 14 nucleotides matching TRBD2. Germline assignment: CDR1 SGHTS and CDR2 YDEGEE. Trimming cost V 4 bases and J 1 base; bases outside gene matches: 3. The CDR3 runs 16 residues. CDR3 residues: CASSQGTSGSQETQYF. In DNA, the CDR3 is TGTGCCAGCAGCCAAGGGACTAGCGGGAGCCAAGAGACCCAGTACTTC.

The chain couples TRBV11-3 to TRBJ2-3; a weak D match, TRBD2 (5 bases). Trimming shortened V by 1 base and J by 0 bases, and 8 bases separated the two germline ends. This CDR3 has 15 amino acids. Germline CDR1 SGHNT, CDR2 YENEEA. The CDR3 sequence: CASSLGGSSTDTQYF. The CDR3, as DNA: TGTGCCAGCAGCTTAGGAGGGTCTAGCACAGATACGCAGTATTTT.